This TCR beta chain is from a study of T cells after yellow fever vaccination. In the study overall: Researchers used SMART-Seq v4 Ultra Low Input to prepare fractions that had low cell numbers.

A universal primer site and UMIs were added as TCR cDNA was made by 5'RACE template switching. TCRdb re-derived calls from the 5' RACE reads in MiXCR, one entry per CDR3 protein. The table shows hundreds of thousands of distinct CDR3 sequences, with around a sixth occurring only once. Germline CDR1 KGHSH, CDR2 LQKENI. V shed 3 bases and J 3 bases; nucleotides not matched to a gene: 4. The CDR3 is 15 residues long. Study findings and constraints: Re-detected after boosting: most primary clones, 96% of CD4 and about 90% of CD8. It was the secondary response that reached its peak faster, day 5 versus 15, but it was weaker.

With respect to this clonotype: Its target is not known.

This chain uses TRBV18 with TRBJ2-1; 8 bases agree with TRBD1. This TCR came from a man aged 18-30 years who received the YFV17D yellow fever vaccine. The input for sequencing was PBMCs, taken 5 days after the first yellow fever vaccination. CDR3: CASSPPTGDYNEQFF. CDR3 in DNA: TGTGCCAGCTCACCGCCGACAGGGGACTACAATGAGCAGTTCTTC.